This T cell receptor (beta chain) was retrieved from a study of blood T cell repertoires in COVID-19. Study-wide context: Samples taken during acute and convalescent COVID-19 were collected in the United States, Italy and Spain. Sources were T cells, B-cell-depleted T cells, or PBMCs; the material itself was cDNA or gDNA.

Trimming shortened V by 5 bases and J by 9 bases, and 17 bases separated the two germline ends. The germline gives CDR1 SGHTA, CDR2 FQGNSA. The CDR3 is made up of 14 amino acids. TCRdb's table, derived via immunoSEQ multiplex PCR, lists solely in-frame clones and lacks some. This table holds some 110,000 clones, more than 80% found once. The TCR comes from a woman of 80 years or more with COVID-19, enrolled during active disease. The chain recombines TRBV7-2 with TRBJ1-5; tentatively, D is TRBD1 (5 bases). Sequenced sample: peripheral blood. CDR3 nucleotides: TGTGCCAGCAGCCAAGGGGCGGGGGATAGGCCCCAGCATTTT. Its translation: CASSQGAGDRPQHF.